The 11 T cell receptor beta chains below were found in one sample sequenced in a study of blood T cells in healthy people across ages. A second about 7 to 12 cycle PCR used barcoded and J-beta primers. TCRdb processed the 5' RACE reads anew with MiXCR; each CDR3 protein has one entry. The table shows about 940,000 distinct CDR3 sequences, with around 46% occurring only once. Sequencing was carried out using blood. The receptors derive from a man younger than 40 in good health.

This clonotype was picked up many times. The V call is TRBV20-1, the J call TRBJ2-3; the match to TRBD1 covers 9 bases. Germline trimming cut 6 bases from V and 2 bases from J; bases unmatched to any gene: 6. CDR1 and CDR2 (germline): DFQATT, SNEGSKA (reference sequence). The CDR3 covers 14 residues. The CDR3 DNA is TGCAGTGCGGGTCGGACAGGGGCCACAGATACGCAGTATTTT. As protein: CSAGRTGATDTQYF.

The rearrangement links TRBV30 to TRBJ1-5, with 7 bases lining up with TRBD1. The CDR3 is made up of 16 amino acids. Germline V gene data show CDR1 as GTSNPN and CDR2 as SVGIG (reference sequence). The trim removed 0 bases at V and 2 bases at J, leaving 7 bases unmatched. CDR3 sequence: CAWSVRGGRGNQPQHF. The CDR3 nucleotides are TGTGCCTGGAGTGTACGAGGGGGCAGGGGCAATCAGCCCCAGCATTTT.

The chain uses TRBV29-1 and TRBJ2-1; 11 bases match TRBD2. This CDR3 has 14 residues. Germline assignment: CDR1 SQVTM and CDR2 ANQGSEA. The ends lost 5 bases at V and 7 bases at J; junction bases unmatched: 7. The CDR3 here is CSVQLAGATNEQFF. The CDR3 coding sequence is TGCAGCGTTCAACTAGCGGGGGCTACTAATGAGCAGTTCTTC.

The chain is built from TRBV20-1 and TRBJ2-1; 9 bases agree with TRBD2. With 6 bases clipped from V and 3 bases from J, the junction kept 12 bases outside the gene matches. This CDR3 contains 16 residues. Germline V gene data show CDR1 as DFQATT and CDR2 as SNEGSKA (reference sequence). The CDR3 spells CSAARRAGGNYNEQFF. Here the CDR3 DNA reads TGCAGTGCAGCTCGCAGGGCGGGAGGGAACTACAATGAGCAGTTCTTC.

The gene calls are TRBV3-1 and TRBJ1-6, with D unresolved. CDR1 and CDR2 from the germline V gene are LGHDT and YNNKEL (reference sequence). V was pared by 2 bases and J by 15 bases, with 11 bases between. The CDR3 extends over 12 amino acids. The CDR3 region is CASSQLTDLLHF. CDR3 sequence (DNA): TGTGCCAGCAGCCAATTAACGGACCTCCTCCACTTT.

The rearrangement joins TRBV14 to TRBJ2-1; D is perhaps TRBD2 (5 bases). V gave up 3 bases and J gave up 0 bases, with 6 bases separating them. The germline gives CDR1 SGHDN, CDR2 FVKESK. This CDR3 spans 14 amino acids. CDR3 amino acids: CASSQTNSYNEQFF. The CDR3 DNA sequence: TGTGCCAGCAGCCAGACTAACTCCTACAATGAGCAGTTCTTC.

The chain links TRBV6-2 or TRBV6-3 to TRBJ1-5; tentative D call: TRBD1 (5 bases). V gave up 6 bases and J gave up 4 bases, with 16 bases separating them. The CDR3 consists of 15 residues. Germline V lookup: CDR1 MNHEY, CDR2 SVGEGT. Here the CDR3 DNA reads TGTGCCAGCAGCCCGGGACTTTTAGTTAATCAGCCCCAGCATTTT. It encodes CASSPGLLVNQPQHF.

V and J are TRBV6-4 and TRBJ2-6; tentatively, D is TRBD1 (5 bases). V gave up 0 bases and J gave up 0 bases, with 12 bases separating them. The CDR3 is 18 amino acids. CDR1 and CDR2 (germline): MRHNA, SNTAGT. In DNA, the CDR3 is TGTGCCAGCAGTGACTCGAGAACAGGCCCCTCTGGGGCCAACGTCCTGACTTTC. Protein: CASSDSRTGPSGANVLTF.

The chain employs TRBV7-2 and TRBJ1-2; 11 bases are a match to TRBD1. CDR1 is SGHTA and CDR2 is FQGNSA in the germline V gene. The trim removed 6 bases at V and 4 bases at J, leaving 7 bases unmatched. This CDR3 has 15 amino acids. CDR3 protein: CASRRAGTGGYGYTF. CDR3 bases: TGTGCCAGCAGGCGCGCCGGGACAGGGGGCTATGGCTACACCTTC.

This clonotype was counted between two and nine times. The CDR3 sequence is CASSPTGTDHPPLHF. The CDR3 DNA reads as TGTGCCAGCAGCCCCACCGGGACGGACCATCCACCCCTCCACTTT. This chain links TRBV3-1 with TRBJ1-6, with D maybe TRBD1 (5 bases). Trimming removed 4 bases from V and 11 bases from J, with 18 bases in between. Germline values: CDR1 LGHDT, CDR2 YNNKEL (reference sequence). This CDR3 contains 15 residues.

The chain is built from TRBV10-3 and TRBJ2-5, with TRBD1 matching 10 bases. CDR1 ENHRY and CDR2 SYGVKD come from the germline V gene. The J segment lost 7 bases and the V segment lost 8 bases, leaving 7 bases of the junction unmatched. The CDR3 spans 13 residues. CDR3 coding DNA: TGTGCCATCTCCGGGACAGGGGCCAGGACCCAGTACTTC. It is translated as CAISGTGARTQYF.